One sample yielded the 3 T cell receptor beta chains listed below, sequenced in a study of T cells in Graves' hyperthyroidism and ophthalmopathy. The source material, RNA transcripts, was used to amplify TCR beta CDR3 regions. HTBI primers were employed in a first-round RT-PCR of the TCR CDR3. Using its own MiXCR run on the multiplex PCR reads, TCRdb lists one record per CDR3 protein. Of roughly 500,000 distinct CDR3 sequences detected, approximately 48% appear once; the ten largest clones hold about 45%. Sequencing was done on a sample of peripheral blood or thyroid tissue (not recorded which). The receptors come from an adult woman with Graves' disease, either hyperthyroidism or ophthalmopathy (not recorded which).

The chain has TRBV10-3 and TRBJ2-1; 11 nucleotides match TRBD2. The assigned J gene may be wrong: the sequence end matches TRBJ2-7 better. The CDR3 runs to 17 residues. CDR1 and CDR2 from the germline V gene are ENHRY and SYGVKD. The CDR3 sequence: CAISPGLAGSSYNEQYF. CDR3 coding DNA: TGTGCCATCAGTCCCGGACTAGCGGGTAGCTCCTACAATGAGCAGTACTTC.

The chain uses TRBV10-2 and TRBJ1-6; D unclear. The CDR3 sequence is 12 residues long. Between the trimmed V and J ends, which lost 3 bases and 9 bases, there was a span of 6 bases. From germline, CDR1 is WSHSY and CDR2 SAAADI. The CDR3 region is CASSEVGSPLHF. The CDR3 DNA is TGCGCCAGCAGTGAAGTTGGTTCACCCCTCCACTTT.

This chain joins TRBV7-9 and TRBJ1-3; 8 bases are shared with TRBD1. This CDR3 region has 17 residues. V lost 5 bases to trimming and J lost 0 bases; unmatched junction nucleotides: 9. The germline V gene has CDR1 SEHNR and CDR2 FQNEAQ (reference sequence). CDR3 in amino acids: CASSPRTGSLSGNTIYF. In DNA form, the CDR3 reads TGTGCCAGCAGCCCCCGGACAGGGTCTCTCTCTGGAAACACCATATATTTT.